This section outlines one T cell receptor beta chain sequence together with its context. Its matching antigen is unknown. Via 5' RACE with UMI labels, TRB cDNA libraries were prepared. TCRdb reworked the 5' RACE reads into one entry per CDR3 protein, no DNA. This sample contains over 100,000 distinct CDR3 sequences. This sample was included in a study of CXCR3-negative and CXCR3-positive naive CD8 T cells. Study-level findings and limits: Hydrophobicity of TRB CDR3s was greater in CXCR3-positive naive cells than in CXCR3-negative naive cells. Fresh PBMCs went into most assays, and CXCR3 expression partly declined after cryopreservation.

Definition of naive CD8+ T cells rested on a CD45RO-CCR7+CD27+CD95- profile. This TCR was sampled from a human donor in good health. Some clones in this sample may be carry-over from other donors' samples. The sequencing input was naive CXCR3+ CD8+ T cells from blood. Subset noted: CD45RO-CCR7+CD27+CD95- naive CD8+ T cells expressing CXCR3 (TNR3+).

CDR3 sequence reads: CASSGQASEGTGELFF. The chain links TRBV9 to TRBJ2-2; TCRdb calls TRBD2, which cannot be checked without DNA. The CDR3 has 16 residues. Germline V CDR1 and CDR2: SGDLS, YYNGEE.